This T cell receptor beta chain was sequenced during a study of T cell responses to AZD1222 COVID-19 vaccine. Method: immunoSEQ multiplex PCR; TCRdb's copy keeps in-frame clones and lacks some. The sample yields over 150,000 clones, 92% seen once. CDR1 is SGHRS and CDR2 is YFSETQ in the germline V gene. The CDR3 extends over 16 amino acids. V lost 4 bases, J lost 0 bases, and 11 bases lay in between. The TCR comes from an adult in good health. Material: peripheral blood, obtained on day 0 of MenACWY control vaccination. This chain uses TRBV5-1 with TRBJ1-6; D is perhaps TRBD1 (5 bases). CDR3 sequence: CASSVTASSYNSPLHF. The CDR3 coding sequence is TGCGCCAGCAGCGTGACAGCGAGCTCCTATAATTCACCCCTCCACTTT.